These 8 T cell receptor beta chains came from one sample sequenced in a study of shared clonotypes between healthy human individuals. Naive CD8 cells lacked CD45RO and underwent positive selection for CCR7, leaving out terminally differentiated effector memory CD45RA+ cells. Sequencing was performed with immunoSEQ multiplex PCR; in TCRdb, only in-frame clones are kept and a portion is missing. The sample yields about 2.1 million clones, 80% to 95% seen once. Source material: naive CD8+ T cells from PBMCs. The receptors shown here come from a man younger than 35 in good health. Some clones in this sample may be carry-over from other donors' samples.

This chain uses TRBV5-3 with TRBJ2-3; D ambiguous. TRBV5-3 qualifies as an ORF whose function is uncertain. With 1 base removed from V and 4 bases from J, the gap between germline ends came to 4 bases. CDR3 length equals 12 residues. The CDR3 DNA sequence: TGTGCCAGAAGCTTGTGCGCAGATACGCAGTATTTT. This gives the protein CARSLCADTQYF.

V usage is TRBV9 and J usage is TRBJ2-7, with 7 bases lining up with TRBD2. Per the germline V gene, CDR1 is SGDLS and CDR2 is YYNGEE. The CDR3 spans 14 residues. V shed 3 bases and J 2 bases; nucleotides not matched to a gene: 5. Here the CDR3 reads CASSASGLAYEQYF. The CDR3 nucleotides are TGTGCCAGCAGCGCAAGTGGACTAGCCTACGAGCAGTACTTC.

CDR3 region: CASSESGTGGHEQYF. The CDR3 DNA follows: TGCGCCAGCAGTGAATCCGGGACAGGGGGCCACGAGCAGTACTTC. The chain joins TRBV10-1 to TRBJ2-7, with 12 bases identical to TRBD1. The germline V gene has CDR1 WNHNN and CDR2 SYGVQD (reference sequence). V shed 3 bases, J shed 5 bases, and the junction held 5 bases outside the gene matches. This CDR3 is 15 amino acids long.

This chain joins TRBV7-9 and TRBJ1-1; 9 nucleotides line up with TRBD1. The CDR3 length is 15 residues. Looked up from germline, CDR1 is SEHNR and CDR2 is FQNEAQ (reference sequence). With V trimmed by 5 bases and J by 2 bases, 6 bases remained unmatched. The CDR3 coding sequence is TGTGCCAGCAGCCCGTCGGACAGGGGTAACACTGAAGCTTTCTTT. The encoded protein is CASSPSDRGNTEAFF.

This chain uses TRBV11-2 with TRBJ2-1, with 7 bases that match TRBD2. The germline gives CDR1 SGHAT, CDR2 FQNNGV. With 2 bases clipped from V and 7 bases from J, the junction kept 8 bases outside the gene matches. The CDR3 is made up of 15 amino acids. The CDR3 reads CASSLSLGAGNEQFF. For the CDR3, the DNA is TGTGCCAGCAGCTTAAGCTTGGGAGCGGGAAATGAGCAGTTCTTC.

The chain links TRBV7-6 to TRBJ1-4, with D uncertain. This CDR3 has 14 amino acids. Trimming took 1 base from V and 2 from J, leaving 5 bases between them. Germline V lookup: CDR1 SGHVS, CDR2 FNYEAQ. Here the CDR3 DNA reads TGTGCCAGCAGCTTAGTGGGTACTAATGAAAAACTGTTTTTT. This encodes CASSLVGTNEKLFF.

The rearrangement uses TRBV18 and TRBJ2-7; D unresolved. The V end was cut by 1 base, the J end by 3 bases, with 16 bases between. The germline CDR1 and CDR2 sequences are KGHSH and LQKENI. The CDR3 is 16 amino acids. The CDR3 sequence is CASSPRDRVSGYEQYF. The CDR3 DNA reads TGTGCCAGCTCACCACGTGATAGGGTCTCGGGCTACGAGCAGTACTTC.

The chain's CDR3 is CASSPIINQPQHF. For the CDR3, the DNA is TGCGCCAGCAGCCCGATTATTAATCAGCCCCAGCATTTT. The gene calls are TRBV4-1 and TRBJ1-5; no firm D call. V dropped 4 bases and J dropped 4 bases, with 8 bases sitting between them. The germline CDR1 and CDR2 sequences are MGHRA and YSYEKL. This CDR3 spans 13 amino acids.